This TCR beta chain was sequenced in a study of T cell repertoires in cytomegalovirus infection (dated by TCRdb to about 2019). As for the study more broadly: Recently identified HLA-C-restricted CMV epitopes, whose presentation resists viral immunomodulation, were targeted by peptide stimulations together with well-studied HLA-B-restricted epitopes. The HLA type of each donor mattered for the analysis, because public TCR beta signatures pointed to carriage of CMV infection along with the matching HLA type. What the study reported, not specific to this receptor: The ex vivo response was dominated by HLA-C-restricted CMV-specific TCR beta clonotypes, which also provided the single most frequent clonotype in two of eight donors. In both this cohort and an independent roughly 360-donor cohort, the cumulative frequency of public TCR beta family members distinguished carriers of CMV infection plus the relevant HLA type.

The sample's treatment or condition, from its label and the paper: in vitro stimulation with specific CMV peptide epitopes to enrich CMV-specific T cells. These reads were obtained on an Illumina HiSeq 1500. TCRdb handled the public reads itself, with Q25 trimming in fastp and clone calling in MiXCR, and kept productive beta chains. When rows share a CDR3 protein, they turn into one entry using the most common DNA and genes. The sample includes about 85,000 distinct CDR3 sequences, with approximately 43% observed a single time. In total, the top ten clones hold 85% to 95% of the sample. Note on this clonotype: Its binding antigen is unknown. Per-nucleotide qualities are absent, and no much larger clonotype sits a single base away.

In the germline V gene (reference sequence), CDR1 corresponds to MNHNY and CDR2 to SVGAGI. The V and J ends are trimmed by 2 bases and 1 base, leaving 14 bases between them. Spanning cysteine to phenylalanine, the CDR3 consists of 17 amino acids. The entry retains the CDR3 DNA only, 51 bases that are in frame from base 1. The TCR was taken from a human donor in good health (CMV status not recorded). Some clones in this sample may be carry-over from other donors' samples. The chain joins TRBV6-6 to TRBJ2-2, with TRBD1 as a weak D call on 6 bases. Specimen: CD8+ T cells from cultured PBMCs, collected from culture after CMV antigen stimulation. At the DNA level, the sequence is TGTGCCAGCAGTTACGACTCCGGGACAAAGAACACCGGGGAGCTGTTTTTT. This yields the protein CASSYDSGTKNTGELFF.